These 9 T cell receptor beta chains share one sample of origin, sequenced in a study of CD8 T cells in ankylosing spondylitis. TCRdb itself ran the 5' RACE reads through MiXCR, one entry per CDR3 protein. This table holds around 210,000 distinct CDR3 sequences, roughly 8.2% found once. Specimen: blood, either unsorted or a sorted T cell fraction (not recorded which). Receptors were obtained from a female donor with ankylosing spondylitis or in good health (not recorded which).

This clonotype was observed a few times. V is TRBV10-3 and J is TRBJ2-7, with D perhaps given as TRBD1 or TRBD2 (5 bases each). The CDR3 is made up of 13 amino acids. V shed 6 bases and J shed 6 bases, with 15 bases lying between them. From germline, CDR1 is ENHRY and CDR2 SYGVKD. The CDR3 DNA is TGTGCCATCAGGGGGGACGGAGGAGCCGAGCAGTACTTC. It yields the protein CAIRGDGGAEQYF.

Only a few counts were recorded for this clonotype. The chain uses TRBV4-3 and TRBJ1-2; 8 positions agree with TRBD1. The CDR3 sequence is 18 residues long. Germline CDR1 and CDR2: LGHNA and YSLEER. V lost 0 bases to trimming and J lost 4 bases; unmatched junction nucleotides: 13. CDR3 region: CASSQDIPGTGISYGYTF. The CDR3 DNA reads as TGCGCCAGCAGCCAAGATATACCCGGGACAGGAATTTCCTATGGCTACACCTTC.

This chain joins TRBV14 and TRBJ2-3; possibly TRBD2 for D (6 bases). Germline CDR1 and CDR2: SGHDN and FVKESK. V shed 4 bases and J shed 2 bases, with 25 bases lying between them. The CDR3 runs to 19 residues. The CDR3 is CASSPRSGPSLLFTDTQYF. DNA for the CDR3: TGTGCCAGCAGCCCCCGGAGCGGGCCAAGTCTATTATTCACAGATACGCAGTATTTT.

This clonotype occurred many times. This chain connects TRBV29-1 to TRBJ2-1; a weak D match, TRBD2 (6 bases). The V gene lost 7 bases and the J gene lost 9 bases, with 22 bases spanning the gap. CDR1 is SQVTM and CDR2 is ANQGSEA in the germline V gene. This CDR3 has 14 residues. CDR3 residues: CSGCPTAGITEQFF. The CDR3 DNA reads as TGCAGCGGCTGTCCGACGGCGGGGATCACTGAGCAGTTCTTC.

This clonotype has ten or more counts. The CDR3 spells CASRTTGGWGTEAFF. The CDR3 coding sequence is TGTGCCAGCAGGACGACAGGGGGCTGGGGCACTGAAGCTTTCTTT. V is TRBV7-8 and J is TRBJ1-1, with 10 bases lining up with TRBD1. The germline V gene has CDR1 SGHVS and CDR2 FQNEAQ. The ends lost 6 bases at V and 4 bases at J; junction bases unmatched: 8. The CDR3 spans 15 residues.

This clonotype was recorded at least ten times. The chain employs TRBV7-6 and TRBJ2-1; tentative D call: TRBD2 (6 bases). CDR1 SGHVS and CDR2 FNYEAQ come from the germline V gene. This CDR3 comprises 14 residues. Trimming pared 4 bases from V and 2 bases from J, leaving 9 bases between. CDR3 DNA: TGTGCCAGCAGCTATGGAGGGGCCTACAATGAGCAGTTCTTC. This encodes CASSYGGAYNEQFF.

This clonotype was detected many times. CDR3 bases: TGTGCCAGTAGTATAGATCGGGAGTGGAGCGGGGAGCTGTTTTTT. As protein: CASSIDREWSGELFF. The chain has TRBV19 and TRBJ2-2, with D tentatively TRBD2 (6 bases). Germline V gene sequence: CDR1 LNHDA, CDR2 SQIVND (reference sequence). Trimming cost V 0 bases and J 7 bases, with 12 bases left between them. This CDR3 region has 15 residues.

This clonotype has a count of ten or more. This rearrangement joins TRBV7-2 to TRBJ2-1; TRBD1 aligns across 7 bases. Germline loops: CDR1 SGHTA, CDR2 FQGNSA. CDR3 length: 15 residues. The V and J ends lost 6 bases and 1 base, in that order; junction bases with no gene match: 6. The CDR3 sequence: CASSPTGPSYNEQFF. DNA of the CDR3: TGTGCCAGCAGTCCGACAGGGCCTTCCTACAATGAGCAGTTCTTC.

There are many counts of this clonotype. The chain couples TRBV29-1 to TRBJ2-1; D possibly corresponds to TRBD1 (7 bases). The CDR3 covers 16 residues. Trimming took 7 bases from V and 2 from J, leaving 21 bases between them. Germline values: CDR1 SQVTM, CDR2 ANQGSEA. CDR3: CSASEMGDRAYNEQFF. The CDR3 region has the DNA TGCAGCGCTAGCGAGATGGGGGACAGAGCCTACAATGAGCAGTTCTTC.